This T cell receptor (beta chain) was sequenced for a study of CD4+ T cells in melanoma. Overall study results and limits: Diverse differentiation states were reported for melanoma neoantigen-specific CD4+ T cells.

Method: immunoSEQ multiplex PCR; TCRdb's copy keeps in-frame clones and lacks some. Seen here are roughly 150,000 clones, 80% to 95% observed once, and the top ten hold more than 1.5%. Of note for this clone: Its antigen remains unknown.

The CDR3 length is 17 residues. The V gene lost 3 bases and the J gene lost 0 bases, with 18 bases spanning the gap. Germline CDR1 reads SGDLS; CDR2 reads YYNGEE. The chain couples TRBV9 to TRBJ1-2; D is possibly TRBD1 (5 bases). This receptor was identified in a human donor with melanoma. The CDR3 DNA sequence: TGTGCCAGCAGCGCCTCAGCCGGGGGGGGAACTAACTATGGCTACACCTTC. Protein: CASSASAGGGTNYGYTF.